The rows below give T cell receptor beta chains drawn from one sample of a study of cytomegalovirus exposure and HLA in healthy donors. Measured with immunoSEQ multiplex PCR; TCRdb has only the in-frame clones, and not every one. The table records approximately 270,000 clones, 90% of them present only once. Sequenced input: PBMCs. The receptor source for this set is a woman between 18 and 29 years old in good health and CMV-seronegative. The CDR3 runs from the conserved cysteine through the conserved F or W. D genes are given only for firm matches. Part of the rows lack a size; the others show once, few, many or a class for expanded clones.

abundance: few; j_gene: TRBJ2-1; d_gene: NA; v_gene: TRBV4-1; CDR3aa: CASSQDWGGYEQFF; CDR3nt: TGCGCCAGCAGCCAAGATTGGGGGGGCTATGAGCAGTTCTTC
abundance: NA; j_gene: TRBJ1-5; d_gene: NA; v_gene: TRBV7-9; CDR3aa: CASSLDAGLRQPQHF; CDR3nt: TGTGCCAGCAGCTTAGACGCAGGTCTGAGACAGCCCCAGCATTTT
abundance: NA; j_gene: TRBJ1-2; d_gene: TRBD1; v_gene: TRBV7-6; CDR3aa: CASSKPPGQGAEVYGYTF; CDR3nt: TGTGCCAGCAGCAAGCCCCCGGGACAGGGGGCGGAGGTCTATGGCTACACCTTC
abundance: NA; j_gene: TRBJ1-1; d_gene: NA; v_gene: TRBV7-9; CDR3aa: CASSSQYTTLNTEAFF; CDR3nt: TGTGCCAGCAGCTCACAATACACCACCCTTAACACTGAAGCTTTCTTT
abundance: NA; j_gene: TRBJ2-2; d_gene: NA; v_gene: TRBV5-6; CDR3aa: CASSLGLNTGELFF; CDR3nt: TGTGCCAGCAGCTTGGGACTCAACACCGGGGAGCTGTTTTTT
abundance: NA; j_gene: TRBJ1-2; d_gene: NA; v_gene: TRBV2; CDR3aa: CASSSLGGSGYTF; CDR3nt: TGTGCCAGCAGCTCCTTAGGGGGATCTGGCTACACCTTC
abundance: NA; j_gene: TRBJ2-3; d_gene: TRBD2; v_gene: TRBV9; CDR3aa: CASSVAAGITDTQYF; CDR3nt: TGTGCCAGCAGCGTAGCAGCGGGGATCACAGATACGCAGTATTTT
abundance: NA; j_gene: TRBJ2-3; d_gene: TRBD1; v_gene: TRBV2; CDR3aa: CASRRDRGPTDTQYF; CDR3nt: TGTGCCAGCAGACGGGACAGGGGGCCCACAGATACGCAGTATTTT
abundance: NA; j_gene: TRBJ2-1; d_gene: TRBD2; v_gene: TRBV9; CDR3aa: CASSNRGLAGAYSYNEQFF; CDR3nt: TGTGCCAGCAGTAACCGAGGACTAGCGGGGGCTTACTCCTACAATGAGCAGTTCTTC
abundance: once; j_gene: TRBJ2-1; d_gene: TRBD2; v_gene: TRBV5-1; CDR3aa: CASSATGTSGAYNEQFF; CDR3nt: TGCGCCAGCAGCGCAACCGGGACTAGCGGGGCCTACAATGAGCAGTTCTTC
abundance: NA; j_gene: TRBJ1-1; d_gene: NA; v_gene: TRBV6-1; CDR3aa: CASSGLVMNTEAFF; CDR3nt: TGTGCCAGCAGTGGTCTAGTTATGAACACTGAAGCTTTCTTT
abundance: NA; j_gene: TRBJ1-5; d_gene: NA; v_gene: TRBV6-1; CDR3aa: CASSESRTSYSNQPQHF; CDR3nt: TGTGCCAGCAGTGAATCGAGGACATCTTATAGCAATCAGCCCCAGCATTTT
abundance: NA; j_gene: TRBJ2-1; d_gene: TRBD1; v_gene: TRBV4-3; CDR3aa: CASSRTWTGLGDNEQFF; CDR3nt: TGCGCCAGCAGCCGCACCTGGACAGGCCTCGGGGACAATGAGCAGTTCTTC
abundance: NA; j_gene: TRBJ1-2; d_gene: TRBD1; v_gene: TRBV6-5; CDR3aa: CASSPTGGSGYTF; CDR3nt: TGTGCCAGCAGCCCGACAGGGGGAAGTGGCTACACCTTC
abundance: NA; j_gene: TRBJ1-3; d_gene: TRBD1; v_gene: TRBV7-8; CDR3aa: CASSLPRPGQAIQEPGNTIYF; CDR3nt: TGTGCCAGCAGTCTTCCCAGGCCGGGACAGGCAATTCAAGAACCTGGAAACACCATATATTTT
abundance: NA; j_gene: TRBJ2-1; d_gene: TRBD2; v_gene: TRBV6-5; CDR3aa: CATNLAGGPHNEQFF; CDR3nt: TGTGCCACCAACTTAGCGGGGGGTCCCCACAATGAGCAGTTCTTC
abundance: NA; j_gene: TRBJ2-7; d_gene: TRBD2; v_gene: TRBV27; CDR3aa: CASSTRLAGVLLNYEQYF; CDR3nt: TGTGCCAGCAGTACCCGACTAGCGGGGGTATTATTGAACTACGAGCAGTACTTC
abundance: NA; j_gene: TRBJ1-6; d_gene: NA; v_gene: TRBV18; CDR3aa: CASSPGGNSPLHF; CDR3nt: TGTGCCAGCTCACCCGGCGGAAATTCACCCCTCCACTTT
abundance: NA; j_gene: TRBJ1-2; d_gene: NA; v_gene: TRBV4-1; CDR3aa: CASSQDWAGVDYGYTF; CDR3nt: TGCGCCAGCAGCCAAGATTGGGCAGGGGTAGACTATGGCTACACCTTC
abundance: NA; j_gene: TRBJ2-1; d_gene: TRBD2; v_gene: TRBV5-4; CDR3aa: CASSGISGGAVNEQFF; CDR3nt: TGTGCCAGCAGCGGAATAAGCGGGGGGGCCGTCAATGAGCAGTTCTTC
abundance: NA; j_gene: TRBJ2-7; d_gene: NA; v_gene: TRBV5-6; CDR3aa: CASTLGGSYEQYF; CDR3nt: TGTGCCAGCACCCTCGGGGGCTCCTACGAGCAGTACTTC
abundance: NA; j_gene: TRBJ1-2; d_gene: TRBD1; v_gene: TRBV29-1; CDR3aa: CSVWGSGGHYGYTF; CDR3nt: TGCAGCGTTTGGGGTTCAGGGGGCCACTATGGCTACACCTTC
abundance: NA; j_gene: TRBJ1-4; d_gene: TRBD1; v_gene: TRBV30; CDR3aa: CAWSVQTGVNEKLFF; CDR3nt: TGTGCCTGGAGTGTACAGACAGGGGTAAATGAAAAACTGTTTTTT
abundance: NA; j_gene: TRBJ2-5; d_gene: TRBD2; v_gene: TRBV4-3; CDR3aa: CASSQGRLAGGPETQYF; CDR3nt: TGCGCCAGCAGCCAAGGTAGACTAGCGGGGGGGCCAGAGACCCAGTACTTC
abundance: NA; j_gene: TRBJ1-6; d_gene: NA; v_gene: TRBV21-1; CDR3aa: CASSSETGGSPLHF; CDR3nt: TGTGCCAGCAGCAGTGAGACAGGGGGCTCACCCCTCCACTTT
abundance: NA; j_gene: TRBJ1-2; d_gene: NA; v_gene: TRBV9; CDR3aa: CASSVERRDYGYTF; CDR3nt: TGTGCCAGCAGCGTAGAAAGGAGGGACTATGGCTACACCTTC
abundance: NA; j_gene: TRBJ2-7; d_gene: TRBD1; v_gene: TRBV7-9; CDR3aa: CASSAGTVIHEQYF; CDR3nt: TGTGCCAGCAGCGCCGGGACAGTAATCCACGAGCAGTACTTC
abundance: NA; j_gene: TRBJ2-3; d_gene: TRBD2; v_gene: TRBV5-1; CDR3aa: CASSFISPGTSGGVTPTDTQYF; CDR3nt: TGCGCCAGCAGCTTCATATCCCCCGGGACTAGCGGGGGGGTAACCCCGACAGATACGCAGTATTTT
abundance: NA; j_gene: TRBJ1-5; d_gene: NA; v_gene: TRBV23-1; CDR3aa: CASSQSGDKYSNQPQHF; CDR3nt: TGCGCCAGCAGTCAATCGGGGGACAAGTATAGCAATCAGCCCCAGCATTTT
abundance: medium-sized; j_gene: TRBJ1-5; d_gene: NA; v_gene: TRBV5-1; CDR3aa: CASSLGGSGSNQPQHF; CDR3nt: TGCGCCAGCAGCTTGGGAGGATCCGGGTCGAATCAGCCCCAGCATTTT
abundance: NA; j_gene: TRBJ2-3; d_gene: NA; v_gene: TRBV5-1; CDR3aa: CASSLGLLAQHTDTQYF; CDR3nt: TGCGCCAGCAGCTTGGGTCTTCTAGCACAACACACAGATACGCAGTATTTT
abundance: NA; j_gene: TRBJ1-5; d_gene: TRBD1; v_gene: TRBV30; CDR3aa: CAWSRTGRDQPQHF; CDR3nt: TGTGCCTGGAGTAGGACAGGGAGGGATCAGCCCCAGCATTTT
abundance: NA; j_gene: TRBJ1-1; d_gene: TRBD1; v_gene: TRBV11-2; CDR3aa: CASSSTPQGARTEAFF; CDR3nt: TGTGCCAGCAGCTCTACCCCACAGGGGGCGAGAACAGAAGCTTTCTTT
abundance: NA; j_gene: TRBJ1-5; d_gene: NA; v_gene: TRBV6-1; CDR3aa: CASSVTAYSNQPQHF; CDR3nt: TGTGCCAGCAGTGTGACAGCGTATAGCAATCAGCCCCAGCATTTT
abundance: NA; j_gene: TRBJ1-3; d_gene: NA; v_gene: TRBV5-6; CDR3aa: CASSLELYRPTGNTIYF; CDR3nt: TGTGCCAGCAGCTTGGAGTTATACAGGCCAACTGGAAACACCATATATTTT
abundance: once; j_gene: TRBJ2-7; d_gene: TRBD1; v_gene: TRBV5-4; CDR3aa: CASSPPGQGAGEQYF; CDR3nt: TGTGCCAGCAGCCCACCGGGACAGGGGGCAGGCGAGCAGTACTTC
abundance: NA; j_gene: TRBJ2-7; d_gene: NA; v_gene: TRBV4-3; CDR3aa: CASSQSPFTGGSYEQYF; CDR3nt: TGCGCCAGCAGCCAGTCCCCGTTTACCGGGGGTTCCTACGAGCAGTACTTC
abundance: NA; j_gene: TRBJ1-4; d_gene: NA; v_gene: TRBV2; CDR3aa: CASTTGGATNEKLFF; CDR3nt: TGTGCCAGCACGACAGGCGGTGCAACTAATGAAAAACTGTTTTTT
abundance: once; j_gene: TRBJ2-1; d_gene: TRBD2; v_gene: TRBV2; CDR3aa: CASTSGQYNEQFF; CDR3nt: TGTGCCAGCACTAGCGGGCAATACAATGAGCAGTTCTTC
abundance: NA; j_gene: TRBJ2-3; d_gene: TRBD2; v_gene: TRBV13; CDR3aa: CASKSGGAPSTDTQYF; CDR3nt: TGTGCCAGCAAGAGCGGGGGGGCCCCTAGCACAGATACGCAGTATTTT
abundance: NA; j_gene: TRBJ2-5; d_gene: TRBD2; v_gene: TRBV27; CDR3aa: CASSPGLALGKTQYF; CDR3nt: TGTGCCAGCAGTCCTGGACTAGCCCTGGGTAAGACCCAGTACTTC
abundance: NA; j_gene: TRBJ2-1; d_gene: NA; v_gene: TRBV13; CDR3aa: CASSPPVATSFTYNEQFF; CDR3nt: TGTGCCAGCAGCCCCCCGGTGGCAACTAGCTTCACTTACAATGAGCAGTTCTTC
abundance: NA; j_gene: TRBJ1-1; d_gene: TRBD1; v_gene: TRBV7-2; CDR3aa: CASSSGTGNTEAFF; CDR3nt: TGTGCCAGCAGCTCGGGGACAGGGAACACTGAAGCTTTCTTT
abundance: NA; j_gene: TRBJ1-2; d_gene: TRBD1; v_gene: TRBV5-4; CDR3aa: CASSGTGANLTPLGYTF; CDR3nt: TGTGCCAGCAGCGGCACAGGGGCGAACTTGACTCCCTTGGGCTACACCTTC
abundance: NA; j_gene: TRBJ2-7; d_gene: NA; v_gene: TRBV25-1; CDR3aa: CASSDTGSSYEQYF; CDR3nt: TGTGCCAGCAGTGACACAGGGTCCTCCTACGAGCAGTACTTC
abundance: once; j_gene: TRBJ2-1; d_gene: TRBD2; v_gene: TRBV5-1; CDR3aa: CASSLGPAGGFYNEQFF; CDR3nt: TGCGCCAGCAGCTTGGGGCCAGCGGGGGGTTTCTACAATGAGCAGTTCTTC